This TCR beta chain comes out of a study of cytomegalovirus exposure and HLA in healthy donors. Study in general: An earlier analysis found fewer than 140 million unique TCR beta sequences from about 190 million T cells.

General observations from the study: For TCR beta chains, V- and J-gene trimming was later linked to a missense DCLRE1C variant. Across donors, most TCRs were seen rarely, yet some public ones were widespread. Later on, analysis showed that most CMV-associated TCR beta chains appeared to be HLA-restricted.

PCR primers comprised 60 Vbeta and 13 Jbeta primers. Using immunoSEQ multiplex PCR, the repertoire was profiled, and TCRdb retains in-frame clones only, with some absent. The table shows approximately 89,000 clones, with 69% occurring only once. Details on this clone: Antigen: not known.

The V and J ends lost 6 bases and 4 bases, in that order; junction bases with no gene match: 7. The CDR3 is 15 amino acids. Germline V gene lookup returns CDR1 MNHNS and CDR2 SASEGT. The chain uses TRBV6-1 and TRBJ2-7, with 12 bases matching TRBD2. This sequence originates from a female donor in good health and CMV-seronegative. Material for sequencing was PBMCs. Here the CDR3 DNA reads TGTGCCAGCAGGAAGGGCCTAGCGGGAGGGTACGAGCAGTACTTC. Translation: CASRKGLAGGYEQYF.